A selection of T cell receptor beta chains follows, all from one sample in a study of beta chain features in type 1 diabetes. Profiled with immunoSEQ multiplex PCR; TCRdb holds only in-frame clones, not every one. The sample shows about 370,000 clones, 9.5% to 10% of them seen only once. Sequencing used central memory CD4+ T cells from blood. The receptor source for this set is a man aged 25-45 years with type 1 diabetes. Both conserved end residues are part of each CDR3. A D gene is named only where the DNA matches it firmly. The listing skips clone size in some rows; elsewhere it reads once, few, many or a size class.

CASSSANYEQYF,TGCGCCAGCAGTTCAGCGAACTACGAGCAGTACTTC,few,NA,TRBJ2-7,TRBV10-1
CASSLVGGDNEQFF,TGTGCCAGCAGCTTAGTAGGGGGGGACAATGAGCAGTTCTTC,few,NA,TRBJ2-1,TRBV7-2
CASSLASGIRTGNTIYF,TGTGCCAGCAGCTTGGCATCGGGGATCAGAACTGGAAACACCATATATTTT,NA,NA,TRBJ1-3,TRBV5-8
CASSFPGQGKSYEQYF,TGTGCCAGCAGTTTCCCGGGACAGGGGAAGTCGTACGAGCAGTACTTC,few,TRBD1,TRBJ2-7,TRBV7-2
CASSSRPRDRAETQYF,TGTGCCAGCAGCTCCAGGCCACGGGACAGGGCGGAGACCCAGTACTTC,NA,TRBD1,TRBJ2-5,TRBV7-2
CASEWAGIGTDTQYF,TGTGCCAGCGAATGGGCGGGCATTGGAACAGATACGCAGTATTTT,few,NA,TRBJ2-3,TRBV6-5
CASSQFVGSGNTIYF,TGTGCCAGCAGCCAATTTGTGGGCTCTGGAAACACCATATATTTT,NA,NA,TRBJ1-3,TRBV7-2
CASSSTSGMETQYF,TGTGCCAGCAGCTCGACTAGCGGGATGGAGACCCAGTACTTC,few,TRBD2,TRBJ2-5,TRBV27
CASSLPGVDIQYF,TGTGCCAGCAGCTTACCAGGGGTGGACATTCAGTACTTC,NA,NA,TRBJ2-4,TRBV11-3
CASSKGQHSNQPQHF,TGTGCCAGCAGCAAAGGGCAACATAGCAATCAGCCCCAGCATTTT,many,NA,TRBJ1-5,TRBV7-6
CASSPGGATNEKLFF,TGTGCCAGCAGCCCTGGAGGGGCAACTAATGAAAAACTGTTTTTT,many,NA,TRBJ1-4,TRBV5-4
CASSQVGSPGGANVLTF,TGCGCCAGCAGCCAAGTTGGAAGTCCAGGTGGGGCCAACGTCCTGACTTTC,many,NA,TRBJ2-6,TRBV4-3
CAIGGGFGEPQHF,TGTGCCATCGGGGGTGGGTTCGGGGAGCCCCAGCATTTT,NA,NA,TRBJ1-5,TRBV10-3
CASIDMTGANVLTF,TGTGCCAGCATCGACATGACTGGGGCCAACGTCCTGACTTTC,NA,NA,TRBJ2-6,TRBV2